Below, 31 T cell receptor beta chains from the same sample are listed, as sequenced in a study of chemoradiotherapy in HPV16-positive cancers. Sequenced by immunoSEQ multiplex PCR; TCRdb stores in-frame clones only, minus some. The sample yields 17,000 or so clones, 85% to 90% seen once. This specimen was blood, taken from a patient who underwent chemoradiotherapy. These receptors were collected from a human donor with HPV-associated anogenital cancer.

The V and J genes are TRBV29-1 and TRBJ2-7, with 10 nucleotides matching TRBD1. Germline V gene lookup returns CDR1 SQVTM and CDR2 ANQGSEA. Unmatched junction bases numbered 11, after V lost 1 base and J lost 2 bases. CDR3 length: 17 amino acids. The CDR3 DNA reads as TGCAGCGTTGAAGTACAAGCGGGACAGGGGAATCCCTACGAGCAGTACTTC. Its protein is CSVEVQAGQGNPYEQYF.

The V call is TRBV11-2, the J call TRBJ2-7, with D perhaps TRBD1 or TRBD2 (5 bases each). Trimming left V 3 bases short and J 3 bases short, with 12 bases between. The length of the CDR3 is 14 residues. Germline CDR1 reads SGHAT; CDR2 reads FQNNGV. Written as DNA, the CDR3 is TGTGCCAGCAGCTTCGTGGGACCAAACTACGAGCAGTACTTC. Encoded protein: CASSFVGPNYEQYF.

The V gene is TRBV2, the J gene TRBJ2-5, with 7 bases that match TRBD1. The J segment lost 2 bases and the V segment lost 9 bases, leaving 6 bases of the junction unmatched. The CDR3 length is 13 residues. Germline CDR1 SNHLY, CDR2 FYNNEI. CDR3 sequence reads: CASTGQTQETQYF. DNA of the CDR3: TGTGCCAGTACGGGACAGACTCAAGAGACCCAGTACTTC.

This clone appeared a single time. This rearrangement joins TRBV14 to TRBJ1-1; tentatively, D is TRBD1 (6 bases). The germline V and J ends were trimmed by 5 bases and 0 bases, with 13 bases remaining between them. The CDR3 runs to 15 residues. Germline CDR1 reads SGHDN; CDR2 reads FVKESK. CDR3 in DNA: TGTGCCAGCAGCGTAAGACAGGTCTTGAACACTGAAGCTTTCTTT. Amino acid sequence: CASSVRQVLNTEAFF. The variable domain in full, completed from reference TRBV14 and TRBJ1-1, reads EAGVTQFPSHSVIEKGQTVTLRCDPISGHDNLYWYRRVMGKEIKFLLHFVKESKQDESGMPNNRFLAERTGGTYSTLKVQPAELEDSGVYFCASSVRQVLNTEAFFGQGTRLTVV.

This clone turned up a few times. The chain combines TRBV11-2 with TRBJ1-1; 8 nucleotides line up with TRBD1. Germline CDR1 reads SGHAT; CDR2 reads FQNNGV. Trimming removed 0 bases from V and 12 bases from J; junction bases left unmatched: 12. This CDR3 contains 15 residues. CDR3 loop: CASSLEFPDRDMTFF. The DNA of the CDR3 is TGTGCCAGCAGCTTAGAGTTTCCGGACAGGGACATGACTTTCTTT.

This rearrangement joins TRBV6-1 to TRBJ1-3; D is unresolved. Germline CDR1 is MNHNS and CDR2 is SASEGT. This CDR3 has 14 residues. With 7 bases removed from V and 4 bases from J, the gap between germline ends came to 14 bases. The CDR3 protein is CASNNRERGNTIYF. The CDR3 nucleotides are TGTGCCAGCAATAATAGGGAGAGGGGAAACACCATATATTTT.

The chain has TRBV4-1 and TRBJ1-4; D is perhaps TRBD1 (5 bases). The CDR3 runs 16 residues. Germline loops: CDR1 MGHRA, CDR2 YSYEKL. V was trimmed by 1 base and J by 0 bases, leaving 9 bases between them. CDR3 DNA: TGCGCCAGCAGCCAAGGGACAACCACAACTAATGAAAAACTGTTTTTT. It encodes CASSQGTTTTNEKLFF.

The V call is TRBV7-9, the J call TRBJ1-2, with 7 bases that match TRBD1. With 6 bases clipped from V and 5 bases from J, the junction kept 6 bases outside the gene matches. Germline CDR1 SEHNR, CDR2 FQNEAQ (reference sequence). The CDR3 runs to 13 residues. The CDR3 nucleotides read TGTGCCAGCAGTAGGGACAGCCGATATGGCTACACCTTC. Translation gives CASSRDSRYGYTF.

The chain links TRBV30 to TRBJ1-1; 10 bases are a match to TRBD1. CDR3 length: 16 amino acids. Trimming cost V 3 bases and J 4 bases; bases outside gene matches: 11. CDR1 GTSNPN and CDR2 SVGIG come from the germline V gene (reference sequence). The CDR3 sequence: CAWSPKGTGALTEAFF. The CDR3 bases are TGTGCCTGGAGCCCTAAGGGGACAGGGGCTCTCACTGAAGCTTTCTTT. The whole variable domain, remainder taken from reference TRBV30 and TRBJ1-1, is SQTIHQWPATLVQPVGSPLSLECTVEGTSNPNLYWYRQAAGRGLQLLFYSVGIGQISSEVPQNLSASRPQDRQFILSSKKLLLSDSGFYLCAWSPKGTGALTEAFFGQGTRLTVV.

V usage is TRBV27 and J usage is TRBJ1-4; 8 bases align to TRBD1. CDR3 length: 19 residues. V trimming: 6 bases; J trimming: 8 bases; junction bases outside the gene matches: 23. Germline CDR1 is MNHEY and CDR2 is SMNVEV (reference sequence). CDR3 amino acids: CASSDLAGGSEGEREKLFF. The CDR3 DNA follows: TGTGCCAGCAGCGACCTGGCAGGGGGCTCGGAAGGGGAGCGGGAAAAACTGTTTTTT.

CDR3 region: CASSLGTQYF. CDR3 bases: TGTGCCAGCAGCTTAGGTACGCAGTATTTT. This chain connects TRBV7-9 to TRBJ2-3; D gene ambiguous. The CDR3 length is 10 residues. Trimming removed 1 base at V and 8 bases at J, with 1 base between. CDR1 is SEHNR, CDR2 FQNEAQ, per germline (reference sequence).

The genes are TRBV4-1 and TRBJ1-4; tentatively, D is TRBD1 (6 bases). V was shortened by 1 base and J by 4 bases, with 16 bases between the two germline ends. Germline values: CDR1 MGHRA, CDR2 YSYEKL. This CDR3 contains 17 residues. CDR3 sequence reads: CASSQGAGARYNEKLFF. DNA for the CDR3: TGCGCCAGCAGCCAAGGAGCAGGGGCGCGTTATAATGAAAAACTGTTTTTT.

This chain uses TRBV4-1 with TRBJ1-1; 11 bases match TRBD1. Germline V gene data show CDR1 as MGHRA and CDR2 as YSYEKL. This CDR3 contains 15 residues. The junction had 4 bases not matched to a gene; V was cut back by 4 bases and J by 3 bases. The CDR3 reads CASSPSGQGDTEAFF. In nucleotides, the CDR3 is TGCGCCAGCAGCCCCTCGGGACAGGGGGACACTGAAGCTTTCTTT.

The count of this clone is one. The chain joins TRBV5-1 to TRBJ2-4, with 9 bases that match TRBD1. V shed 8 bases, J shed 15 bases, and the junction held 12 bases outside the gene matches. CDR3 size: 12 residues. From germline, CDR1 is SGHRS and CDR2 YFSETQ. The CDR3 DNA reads TGCGCCAGTAAGATCACAGGGGGCCCCTCGTACTTC. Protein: CASKITGGPSYF.

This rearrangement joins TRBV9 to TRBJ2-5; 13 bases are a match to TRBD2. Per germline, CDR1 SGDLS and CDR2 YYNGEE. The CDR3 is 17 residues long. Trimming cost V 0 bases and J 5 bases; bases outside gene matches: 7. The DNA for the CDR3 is TGTGCCAGCAGCGTAGGAGGACTAGCGGGGGCGTGGGAGACCCAGTACTTC. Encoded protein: CASSVGGLAGAWETQYF.

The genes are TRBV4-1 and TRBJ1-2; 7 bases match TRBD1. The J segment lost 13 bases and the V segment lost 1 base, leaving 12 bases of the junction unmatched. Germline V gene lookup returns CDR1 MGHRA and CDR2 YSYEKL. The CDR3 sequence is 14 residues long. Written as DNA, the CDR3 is TGCGCCAGCAGCCAAGGCCCCGGGGACAGTGCTCTCACCTTC. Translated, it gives CASSQGPGDSALTF.

In DNA form, the CDR3 reads TGTGCCAGACTAGCGGGGGCGGAGGAGACCCAGTACTTC. This codes for CARLAGAEETQYF. The chain employs TRBV5-3 and TRBJ2-5; 10 nucleotides line up with TRBD2. TRBV5-3 is treated as an ORF (open reading frame) with a function not yet certain. The CDR3 loop spans 13 amino acids. With 7 bases clipped from V and 5 bases from J, the junction kept 5 bases outside the gene matches.

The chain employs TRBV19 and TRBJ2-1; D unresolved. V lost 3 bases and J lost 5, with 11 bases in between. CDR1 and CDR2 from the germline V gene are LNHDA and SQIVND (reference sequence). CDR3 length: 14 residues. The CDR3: CASSIPFFHNEQFF. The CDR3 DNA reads TGTGCCAGTAGTATCCCTTTCTTCCACAATGAGCAGTTCTTC.

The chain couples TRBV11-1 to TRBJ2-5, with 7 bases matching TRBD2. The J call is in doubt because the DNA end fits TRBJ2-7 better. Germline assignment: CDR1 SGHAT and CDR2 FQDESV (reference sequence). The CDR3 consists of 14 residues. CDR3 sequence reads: CASSLVRGAYEQYF. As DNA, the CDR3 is TGTGCCAGCAGCTTAGTACGGGGGGCCTACGAGCAGTACTTC.

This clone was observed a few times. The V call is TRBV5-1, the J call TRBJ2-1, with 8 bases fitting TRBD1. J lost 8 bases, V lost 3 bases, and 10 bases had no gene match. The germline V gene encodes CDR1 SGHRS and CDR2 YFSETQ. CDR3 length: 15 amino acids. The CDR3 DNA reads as TGCGCCAGCAGCTCACAGGGGGTCACCTTCGATGAGCAGTTCTTC. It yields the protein CASSSQGVTFDEQFF.

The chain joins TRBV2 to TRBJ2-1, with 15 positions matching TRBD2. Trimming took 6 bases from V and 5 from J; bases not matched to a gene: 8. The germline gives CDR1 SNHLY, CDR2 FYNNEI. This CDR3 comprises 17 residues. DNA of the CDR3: TGTGCCAGCAGAAGAGGACTAGCGGGAGGGAAAGACAATGAGCAGTTCTTC. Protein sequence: CASRRGLAGGKDNEQFF.

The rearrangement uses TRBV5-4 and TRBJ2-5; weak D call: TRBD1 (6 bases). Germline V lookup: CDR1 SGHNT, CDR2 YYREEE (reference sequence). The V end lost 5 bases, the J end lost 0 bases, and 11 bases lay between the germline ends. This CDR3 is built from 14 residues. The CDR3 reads CASSKGQDQETQYF. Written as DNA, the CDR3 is TGTGCCAGCAGTAAGGGACAAGACCAAGAGACCCAGTACTTC.

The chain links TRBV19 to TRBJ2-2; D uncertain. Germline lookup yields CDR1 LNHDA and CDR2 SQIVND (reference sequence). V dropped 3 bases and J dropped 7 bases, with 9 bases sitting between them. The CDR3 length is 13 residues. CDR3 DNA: TGTGCCAGTAGTATGGGATGGATCGGGGAGCTGTTTTTT. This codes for CASSMGWIGELFF.

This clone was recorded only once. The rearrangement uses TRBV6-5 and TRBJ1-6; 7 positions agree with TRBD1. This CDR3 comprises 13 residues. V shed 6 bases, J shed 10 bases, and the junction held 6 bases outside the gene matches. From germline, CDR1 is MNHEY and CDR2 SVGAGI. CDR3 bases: TGTGCCAGCAGAAGGGGGCTGGAATCACCCCTCCACTTT. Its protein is CASRRGLESPLHF.

This CDR3 is CASSSPGLAGEQFF. In nucleotides, the CDR3 is TGTGCCAGCAGTTCCCCTGGACTAGCGGGTGAGCAGTTCTTC. The chain uses TRBV28 and TRBJ2-1; the match to TRBD2 covers 11 bases. CDR3 size: 14 residues. The V gene's germline CDR1 is MDHEN and CDR2 SYDVKM. V trimming: 4 bases; J trimming: 9 bases; junction bases outside the gene matches: 5.

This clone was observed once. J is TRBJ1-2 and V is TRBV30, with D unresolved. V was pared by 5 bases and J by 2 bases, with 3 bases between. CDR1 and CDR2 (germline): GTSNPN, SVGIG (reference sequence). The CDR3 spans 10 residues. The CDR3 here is CAWENYGYTF. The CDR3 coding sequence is TGTGCCTGGGAGAACTATGGCTACACCTTC.

CDR3 in DNA: TGTGCCAGCAGCCAGGACAGGAGCTCCTACGAGCAGTACTTC. This gives the protein CASSQDRSSYEQYF. V is TRBV7-9 and J is TRBJ2-7, with 7 bases that match TRBD1. The germline V gene has CDR1 SEHNR and CDR2 FQNEAQ (reference sequence). The CDR3 spans 14 residues. The J segment lost 0 bases and the V segment lost 5 bases, leaving 4 bases of the junction unmatched.

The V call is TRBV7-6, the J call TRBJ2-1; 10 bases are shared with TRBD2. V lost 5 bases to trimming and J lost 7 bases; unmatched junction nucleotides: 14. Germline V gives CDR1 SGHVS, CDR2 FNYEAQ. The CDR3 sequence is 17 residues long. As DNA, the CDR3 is TGTGCCAGCAGCCCATCACCCAGCGGGAGGGCCGGTAATGAGCAGTTCTTC. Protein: CASSPSPSGRAGNEQFF.

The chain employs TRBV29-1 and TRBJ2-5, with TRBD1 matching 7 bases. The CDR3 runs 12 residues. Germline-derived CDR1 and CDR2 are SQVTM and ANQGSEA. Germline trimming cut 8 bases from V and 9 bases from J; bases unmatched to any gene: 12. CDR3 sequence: CSYRTGEVPQYF. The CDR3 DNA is TGCAGCTACCGGACAGGCGAGGTGCCCCAGTACTTC.

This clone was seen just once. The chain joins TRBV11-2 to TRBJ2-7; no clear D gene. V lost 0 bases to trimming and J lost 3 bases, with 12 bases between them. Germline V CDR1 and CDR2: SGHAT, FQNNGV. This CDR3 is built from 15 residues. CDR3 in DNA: TGTGCCAGCAGCTTAGAGCGGAACCTCTTCTACGAGCAGTACTTC. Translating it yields CASSLERNLFYEQYF.

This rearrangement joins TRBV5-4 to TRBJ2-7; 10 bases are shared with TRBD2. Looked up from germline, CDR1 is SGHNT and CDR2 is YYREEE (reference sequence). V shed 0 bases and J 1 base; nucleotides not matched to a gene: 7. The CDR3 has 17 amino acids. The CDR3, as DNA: TGTGCCAGCAGCTTGGCCGCCGGGACTAGCGATTCCTACGAGCAGTACTTC. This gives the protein CASSLAAGTSDSYEQYF.